Only a few counts were recorded for the clone carrying this T cell receptor beta chain. This sample is drawn from a study of CD8 T cells in Susac syndrome. J was trimmed by 2 bases and V by 8 bases; bases with no gene match: 0. The CDR3 is made up of 12 amino acids. CDR1 MNHEY and CDR2 SMNVEV come from the germline V gene (reference sequence). RNA totalling about 0.5 to 1 ug underwent reverse transcription with random hexamers. TCRdb recomputed calls from the immunoSEQ multiplex PCR reads with MiXCR, one row per CDR3 protein. The table lists 200,000 or so distinct CDR3 sequences, roughly 96% of them singletons.

This rearrangement joins TRBV27 to TRBJ1-5; 7 bases are shared with TRBD1. This TCR came from a human donor with multiple sclerosis. Specimen: CD4+ T cells from PBMCs. The DNA of the CDR3 is TGTGCCAGCGGGACAGGCAATCAGCCCCAGCATTTT. Translating it yields CASGTGNQPQHF.